This T cell receptor beta chain originates from a study of blood T cell repertoires in COVID-19. Profiling relied on immunoSEQ multiplex PCR, and the TCRdb table lists in-frame clones only, not all of them. Of a few hundred thousand clones in the sample, about 86% are singletons; the top ten hold approximately 4%. Germline-derived CDR1 and CDR2 are SQVTM and ANQGSEA. V lost 4 bases to trimming and J lost 1 base, with 11 bases between them. CDR3 length: 13 residues. This sequence was found in a woman between 40 and 55 years old with acute COVID-19. Sequences were obtained from PBMCs or T cells enriched from blood (not recorded which). This chain connects TRBV29-1 to TRBJ2-7; D unclear. The DNA for the CDR3 is TGCAGCGTTGTTCAACTTCCGTCCTACGAGCAGTACTTC. It specifies CSVVQLPSYEQYF.